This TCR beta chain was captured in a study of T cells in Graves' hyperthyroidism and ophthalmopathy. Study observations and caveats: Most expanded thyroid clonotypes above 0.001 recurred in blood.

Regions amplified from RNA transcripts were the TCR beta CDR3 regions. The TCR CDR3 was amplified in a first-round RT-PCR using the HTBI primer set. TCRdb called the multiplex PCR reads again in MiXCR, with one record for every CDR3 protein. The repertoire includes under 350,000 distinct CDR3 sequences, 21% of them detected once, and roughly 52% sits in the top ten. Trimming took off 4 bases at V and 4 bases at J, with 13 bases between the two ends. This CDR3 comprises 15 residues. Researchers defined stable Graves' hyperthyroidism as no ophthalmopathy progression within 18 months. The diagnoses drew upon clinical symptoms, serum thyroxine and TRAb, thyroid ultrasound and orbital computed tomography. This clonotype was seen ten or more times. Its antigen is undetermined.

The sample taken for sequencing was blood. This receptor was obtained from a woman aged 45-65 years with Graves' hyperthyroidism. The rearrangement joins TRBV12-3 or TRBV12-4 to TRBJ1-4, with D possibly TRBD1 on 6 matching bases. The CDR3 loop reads CASSSGAAGNEKLFF. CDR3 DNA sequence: TGTGCCAGCAGTTCGGGGGCTGCGGGTAATGAAAAACTGTTTTTT.